The T cell receptor beta chain described here comes from a study of T cell responses to AZD1222 COVID-19 vaccine. CDR1 is MNHEY and CDR2 is SVGAGI in the germline V gene. The CDR3 length is 13 residues. Trimming left V 2 bases short and J 4 bases short, with 9 bases between. Notes on the study in general: Following two doses of AZD1222, Spike-specific TCR breadth and depth rose. It was only a handful of AZD1222 recipients who were seropositive at baseline. A mostly white British donor set with more females was recruited, and clonal diversity was possibly underestimated. At 160-218 and 743-854, vaccine-associated CD4 TCRs were dominant, and they spanned spike.

Generated by immunoSEQ multiplex PCR, the TCRdb table keeps only in-frame clones and is missing some. This sample has over 150,000 clones, with about nine tenths found just once. Note on this clone: Its specificity is unknown.

This specimen was peripheral blood, taken on day 0 of AZD1222 vaccination. This TCR derives from an adult in good health. The genes are TRBV6-5 and TRBJ2-7, with D perhaps matching TRBD1 (6 bases). CDR3 in DNA: TGTGCCAGCAGTTACCTGGGGGCGTACGAGCAGTACTTC. It is translated as CASSYLGAYEQYF.